The 2 T cell receptor beta chains listed next were all sequenced from one sample in a study of cytomegalovirus exposure and HLA in healthy donors. The PCR had 60 Vbeta and 13 Jbeta primers. TCRdb keeps only in-frame clones here, not all; method: immunoSEQ multiplex PCR. The table includes over 150,000 clones, about four fifths detected once. Sequencing was carried out using PBMCs. All receptors come from a man aged 45-65 years in good health and CMV-seronegative.

The chain is built from TRBV6-6 and TRBJ1-4, with a weak D call TRBD1 (6 bases). CDR1 MNHNY and CDR2 SVGAGI come from the germline V gene (reference sequence). There are 15 residues in the CDR3. The V and J ends lost 2 bases and 2 bases respectively, with 9 bases between them. CDR3 amino acids: CASSYTGGTNEKLFF. The CDR3 bases are TGTGCCAGCAGTTACACGGGGGGCACTAATGAAAAACTGTTTTTT.

Only a few counts were recorded for this clone. This chain uses TRBV6-1 with TRBJ2-1; D is uncertain. This CDR3 comprises 10 residues. Germline V gene data show CDR1 as MNHNS and CDR2 as SASEGT. The V end was cut by 5 bases, the J end by 12 bases, with 8 bases between. CDR3 in amino acids: CASSSRGQFF. The DNA for the CDR3 is TGTGCCAGCAGTAGCAGAGGGCAGTTCTTC.